This TCR beta chain originates from a study of memory B cells and T cells in multiple sclerosis (dated by TCRdb to 2016 to 2018). A note on the overall study: TCR beta repertoires of autoproliferating peripheral T cells were compared with the TCR beta repertoires of brain lesion-infiltrating T cells in multiple sclerosis patients. A couple of multiple sclerosis patients were included in the TCR sequencing because brain lesions obtained at autopsy or brain-infiltrating cells obtained from biopsy were available for them. Overall results and qualifications from the work: Clone-set sizes varied between compartments, which affected the numbers of shared clonotypes and made normalization necessary.

TCRbeta CDR3 regions were amplified from extracted genomic DNA using the immunoSEQ Platform. Multiplex PCR, high-throughput sequencing and a vendor bioinformatics pipeline were brought together in the immunoSEQ assay. Processing in the source paper ran as follows. After discarding non-productive sequences and any CDR3s under 4 amino acids in length, clonotype frequencies were recalculated for each sample. In immunoSEQ Analyzer 2.0, shared clonotypes were identified as identical CDR3 amino acid, V gene and J gene sequences. Repertoire overlap was normalized by dividing shared clonotype counts by the product of both clone-set sizes, with the result scaled by 1000 into arbitrary units. Entries here come from immuneACCESS through TCRdb and include only in-frame sequences with V and J called. Some clones fail to appear in such tables; in the studies checked, an unresolved V gene covers under half of the shortfall, and the cause of the remainder is unknown. V, J and clone size derive from that table, while D and trimming were established from the DNA sequence. This sample is represented by 11,000 or so clones; about four fifths of them were singletons. The ten largest account for roughly 2.8% of the sample.

After CFSE-labeled PBMCs were cultured without a stimulus, the autoproliferating (CFSEdim) and non-proliferating (CFSEhi) T cell fractions were sequenced separately. In total, 5x10^7 CFSE-labeled PBMCs were cultured without stimulus for six to eight days, after which replicate wells were pooled. PBMCs were labeled with roughly 0.45 uM CFSE and were cultured without exogenous stimuli in serum-free AIM-V medium. PBMCs were isolated by Ficoll density gradient centrifugation and cryopreserved before use. Live 7-AAD-negative cells were sorted on a FACSAria III, washed with PBS, and frozen at -80 degrees C as dry pellets. Reading from cysteine to phenylalanine, the CDR3 counts 17 amino acids. Of the read, only the CDR3 DNA is kept; its 51 bases are in frame from base 1. The CDR1 and CDR2 encoded by the germline V gene are KGHSH and LQKENI. V is reduced by 0 bases and J by 4 bases, leaving a spacing of 13 bases between them.

Worth noting for this clone: No antigen is known for it. Base quality data are lacking; no much larger clone is found one base away.

The chain joins TRBV18 to TRBJ2-6; the D gene is perhaps TRBD1, on 5 matching bases. This TCR derives from a human donor with multiple sclerosis. The sequencing sample was made of PBMCs from blood kept in culture. The nucleotides read TGTGCCAGCTCACCACCGTTAGGGGCTGGAGGGGCCAACGTCCTGACTTTC. Its amino acids are CASSPPLGAGGANVLTF.